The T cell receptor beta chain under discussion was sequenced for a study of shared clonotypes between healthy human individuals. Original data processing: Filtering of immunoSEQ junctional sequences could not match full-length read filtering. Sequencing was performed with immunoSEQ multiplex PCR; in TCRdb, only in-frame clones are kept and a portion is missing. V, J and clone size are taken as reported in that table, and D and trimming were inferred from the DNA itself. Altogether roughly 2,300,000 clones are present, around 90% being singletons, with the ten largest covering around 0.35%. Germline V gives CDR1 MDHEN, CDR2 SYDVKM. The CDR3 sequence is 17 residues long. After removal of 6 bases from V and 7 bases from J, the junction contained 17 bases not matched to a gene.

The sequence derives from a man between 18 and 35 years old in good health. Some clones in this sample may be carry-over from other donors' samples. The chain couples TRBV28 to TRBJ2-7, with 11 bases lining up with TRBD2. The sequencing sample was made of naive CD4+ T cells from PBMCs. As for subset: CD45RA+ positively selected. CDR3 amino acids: CASSSPTSGTYAGEQYF. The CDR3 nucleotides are TGTGCCAGCAGCAGTCCGACTAGCGGGACCTACGCGGGTGAGCAGTACTTC.